This T cell receptor (beta chain) emerged from a study of shared clonotypes between healthy human individuals. A deep-level run was used for the assay. The repertoire was sequenced with immunoSEQ multiplex PCR; TCRdb's copy has only in-frame clones and lacks some. The sample records about 490,000 clones, more than 65% being singletons. This clone has a single count. Germline-derived CDR1 and CDR2 are SGHVS and FNYEAQ. This CDR3 has 15 amino acids. The V end was cut by 2 bases, the J end by 0 bases, with 10 bases between. The chain joins TRBV7-6 to TRBJ1-1; D not resolved. Material for sequencing was PBMCs. The origin of this receptor is a woman aged 40 to 55 in good health. Some clones in this sample may be carry-over from other donors' samples. In nucleotides, the CDR3 is TGTGCCAGCAGCTTAAGTCAGAATATGAACACTGAAGCTTTCTTT. Protein: CASSLSQNMNTEAFF.